What follows are 14 T cell receptor beta chains derived from one specimen sequenced in a study of T-cell memory formation after mild COVID-19. In TCRdb, the 5' RACE reads were re-called with MiXCR into one record per CDR3 protein. The table includes around 340,000 distinct CDR3 sequences, about 21% detected once. The sequenced material came from PBMCs or a T cell subset sorted from them (not recorded which). These receptors were obtained from an adult woman who had mild COVID-19 (a few samples of this study predate the infection). Cell type and time point are not known.

The chain is built from TRBV20-1 and TRBJ2-1, with 10 bases lining up with TRBD2. Germline-derived CDR1 and CDR2 are DFQATT and SNEGSKA (reference sequence). Trimming removed 3 bases from V and 0 bases from J; junction bases left unmatched: 5. This CDR3 comprises 16 residues. As DNA, the CDR3 is TGCAGTGCTAGGGCCCCTAGCGGGAGCTCCTACAATGAGCAGTTCTTC. Residues: CSARAPSGSSYNEQFF.

This clonotype appeared a few times. V is TRBV3-1 and J is TRBJ1-1; no firm D call. Germline V lookup: CDR1 LGHDT, CDR2 YNNKEL (reference sequence). V was trimmed by 2 bases and J by 1 base, leaving 5 bases between them. The CDR3 spans 13 residues. This chain's CDR3 is CASSQRRNTEAFF. The CDR3 coding sequence is TGTGCCAGCAGCCAAAGACGGAACACTGAAGCTTTCTTT.

V and J are TRBV21-1 and TRBJ2-2. TRBV21-1 is a recognized pseudogene. The CDR3 loop spans 14 amino acids. CDR3 loop: CASSNLADDRELFF. Here the CDR3 DNA reads TGTGCCAGCAGCAACTTGGCAGACGACAGGGAGCTGTTTTTT.

This clonotype was detected only a few times. V usage is TRBV28 and J usage is TRBJ2-5, with D uncertain. The CDR3 sequence is 16 residues long. Germline CDR1 reads MDHEN; CDR2 reads SYDVKM. With 5 bases removed from V and 5 bases from J, the gap between germline ends came to 21 bases. The CDR3 here is CASSPMRRGFQETQYF. In nucleotides, the CDR3 is TGTGCCAGCAGTCCCATGCGCAGAGGATTCCAGGAGACCCAGTACTTC. Combining the CDR3 with reference TRBV28 and TRBJ2-5 gives the whole variable domain DVKVTQSSRYLVKRTGEKVFLECVQDMDHENMFWYRQDPGLGLRLIYFSYDVKMKEKGDIPEGYSVSREKKERFSLILESASTNQTSMYLCASSPMRRGFQETQYFGPGTRLLVL.

This clonotype has a handful of counts. The chain joins TRBV30 to TRBJ2-1, with no clear D. Per the germline V gene, CDR1 is GTSNPN and CDR2 is SVGIG (reference sequence). V was clipped by 5 bases and J by 6 bases, with 14 bases between them. The CDR3 length is 13 residues. This chain's CDR3 is CAWGLIAPNEQFF. CDR3 bases: TGTGCCTGGGGTCTAATAGCACCCAATGAGCAGTTCTTC.

This clonotype was counted only a few times. This chain links TRBV9 with TRBJ2-3; D is unresolved. The CDR3 spans 13 residues. The V end lost 4 bases, the J end lost 1 base, and 7 bases lay between the germline ends. CDR1 is SGDLS, CDR2 YYNGEE, per germline. The CDR3 region has the DNA TGTGCCAGCAGCCCCTACGGCACAGATACGCAGTATTTT. It is translated as CASSPYGTDTQYF. Based on the CDR3 plus reference TRBV9 and TRBJ2-3, the full variable domain is DSGVTQTPKHLITATGQRVTLRCSPRSGDLSVYWYQQSLDQGLQFLIQYYNGEERAKGNILERFSAQQFPDLHSELNLSSLELGDSALYFCASSPYGTDTQYFGPGTRLTVL.

This clonotype was observed a handful of times. V usage is TRBV7-2 and J usage is TRBJ2-7; TRBD1 is a possible D gene (6 bases). Germline V CDR1 and CDR2: SGHTA, FQGNSA. The CDR3 sequence is 15 residues long. V lost 3 bases and J lost 3, with 15 bases in between. CDR3 residues: CASSLSPGQNYEQYF. CDR3 nucleotides: TGTGCCAGCAGCTTGAGCCCTGGACAGAACTACGAGCAGTACTTC.

Notes on this clonotype: The junction departs from germline at one end; a sequencing error may be responsible. The genes are TRBV24-1 and TRBJ2-1; a weak D match, TRBD2 (5 bases). The CDR3 is 16 residues long. The germline CDR1 and CDR2 sequences are KGHDR and SFDVKD. The CDR3 loop is CATSAPDSSSYTEQFF. CDR3 DNA sequence: TGTGCCACCAGTGCCCCGGACTCCTCCTCATACACTGAGCAGTTCTTC.

The DNA of the CDR3 is TGCAGTGCTAGAGATCGGAGTCATCCTAACTATGGCTACACCTTC. Protein: CSARDRSHPNYGYTF. This chain uses TRBV20-1 with TRBJ1-2; no clear D gene. CDR1 is DFQATT and CDR2 is SNEGSKA in the germline V gene (reference sequence). This CDR3 is 15 amino acids long. V lost 0 bases to trimming and J lost 0 bases, with 11 bases between them.

The chain has TRBV19 and TRBJ2-5; D is perhaps TRBD1 (5 bases). Germline loops: CDR1 LNHDA, CDR2 SQIVND (reference sequence). This CDR3 region has 13 residues. V was shortened by 5 bases and J by 5 bases, with 12 bases between the two germline ends. CDR3 loop: CASSGAYGETQYF. The CDR3 region has the DNA TGTGCCAGTAGTGGGGCCTATGGGGAGACCCAGTACTTC.

This clonotype was counted a few times. The J gene is TRBJ2-7, the V gene TRBV20-1; no firm D call. V was pared by 3 bases and J by 3 bases, with 18 bases between. From germline, CDR1 is DFQATT and CDR2 SNEGSKA (reference sequence). This CDR3 spans 15 amino acids. The CDR3 bases are TGCAGTGCTAGGAATAGGACCGCTCCACGCTACGAGCAGTACTTC. Encoded protein: CSARNRTAPRYEQYF.

This clonotype was seen only a few times. This chain connects TRBV7-6 to TRBJ2-5, with D possibly being TRBD2 (5 bases). The germline V gene encodes CDR1 SGHVS and CDR2 FNYEAQ. The CDR3 consists of 14 residues. V was shortened by 0 bases and J by 7 bases, with 12 bases between the two germline ends. DNA of the CDR3: TGTGCCAGCAGCTTAGCCCCGGCGGCGGGGACCCAGTACTTC. This translates into CASSLAPAAGTQYF.

The sample holds one count of this clonotype. The CDR3 sequence is CASSQVLGTSGSGEQFF. CDR3 DNA sequence: TGTGCCAGCAGCCAAGTTCTCGGGACTAGCGGGAGCGGTGAGCAGTTCTTC. This rearrangement joins TRBV4-2 to TRBJ2-1, with 14 bases that match TRBD2. CDR1 is LGHNA, CDR2 YNFKEQ, per germline. V dropped 1 base and J dropped 9; count of bases not matched to a gene: 8. The CDR3 length is 17 residues.

The chain links TRBV11-3 to TRBJ2-1, with 7 bases that match TRBD2. CDR1 and CDR2 from the germline V gene are SGHNT and YENEEA. The CDR3 is made up of 17 amino acids. After removal of 4 bases from V and 0 bases from J, the junction contained 9 bases not matched to a gene. Here the CDR3 reads CASSSGLLANSYNEQFF. DNA for the CDR3: TGTGCCAGCAGCTCCGGCCTACTAGCGAACTCCTACAATGAGCAGTTCTTC.